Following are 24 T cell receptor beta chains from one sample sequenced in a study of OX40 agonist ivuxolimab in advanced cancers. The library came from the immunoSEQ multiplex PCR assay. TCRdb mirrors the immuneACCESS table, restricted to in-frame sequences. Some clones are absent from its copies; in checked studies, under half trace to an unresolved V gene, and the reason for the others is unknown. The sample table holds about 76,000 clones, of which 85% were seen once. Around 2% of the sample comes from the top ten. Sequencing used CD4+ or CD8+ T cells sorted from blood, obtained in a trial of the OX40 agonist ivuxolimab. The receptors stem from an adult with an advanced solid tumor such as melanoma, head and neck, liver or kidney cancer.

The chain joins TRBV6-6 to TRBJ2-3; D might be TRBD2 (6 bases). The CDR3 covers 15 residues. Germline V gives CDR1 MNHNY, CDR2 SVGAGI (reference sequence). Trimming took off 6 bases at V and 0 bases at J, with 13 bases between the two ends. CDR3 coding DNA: TGTGCCAGCAGAGCACAGCGGGCCAGCACAGATACGCAGTATTTT. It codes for CASRAQRASTDTQYF.

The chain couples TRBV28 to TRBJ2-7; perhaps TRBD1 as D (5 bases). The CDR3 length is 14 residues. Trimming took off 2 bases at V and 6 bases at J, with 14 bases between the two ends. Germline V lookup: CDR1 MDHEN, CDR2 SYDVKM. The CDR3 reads CASSLRDRFGEQYF. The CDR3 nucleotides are TGTGCCAGCAGTTTACGTGACAGATTCGGCGAGCAGTACTTC.

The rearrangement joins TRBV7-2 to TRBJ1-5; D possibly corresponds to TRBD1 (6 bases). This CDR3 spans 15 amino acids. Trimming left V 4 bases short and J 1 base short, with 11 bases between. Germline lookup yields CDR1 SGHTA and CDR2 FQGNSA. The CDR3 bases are TGTGCCAGCAGCTCAACAGGGTTGAGCAATCAGCCCCAGCATTTT. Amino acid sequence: CASSSTGLSNQPQHF.

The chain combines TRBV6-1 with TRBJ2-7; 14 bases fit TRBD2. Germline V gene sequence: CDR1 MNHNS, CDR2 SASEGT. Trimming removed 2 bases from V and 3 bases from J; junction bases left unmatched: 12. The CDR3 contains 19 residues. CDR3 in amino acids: CASSEFLSGTSGRIYEQYF. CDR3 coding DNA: TGTGCCAGCAGTGAATTTCTATCGGGGACTAGCGGGAGAATCTACGAGCAGTACTTC.

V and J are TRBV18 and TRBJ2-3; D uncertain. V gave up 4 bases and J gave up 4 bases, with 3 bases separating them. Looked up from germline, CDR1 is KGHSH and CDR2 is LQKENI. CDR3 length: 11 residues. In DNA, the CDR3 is TGTGCCAGCTCACTAGCAGATACGCAGTATTTT. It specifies CASSLADTQYF.

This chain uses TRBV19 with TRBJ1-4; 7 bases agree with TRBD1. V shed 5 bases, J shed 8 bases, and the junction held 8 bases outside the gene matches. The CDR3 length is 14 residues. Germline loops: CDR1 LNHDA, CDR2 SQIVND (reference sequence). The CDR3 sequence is CASSANRDSEKLFF. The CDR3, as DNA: TGTGCCAGTAGTGCGAACCGGGACAGCGAAAAACTGTTTTTT.

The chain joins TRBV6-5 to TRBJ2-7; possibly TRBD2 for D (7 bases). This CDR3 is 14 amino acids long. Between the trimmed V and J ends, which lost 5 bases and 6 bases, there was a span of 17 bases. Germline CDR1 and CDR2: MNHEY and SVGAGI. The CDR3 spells CASSPGQWEGEQYF. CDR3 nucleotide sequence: TGTGCCAGCAGTCCCGGACAGTGGGAGGGCGAGCAGTACTTC.

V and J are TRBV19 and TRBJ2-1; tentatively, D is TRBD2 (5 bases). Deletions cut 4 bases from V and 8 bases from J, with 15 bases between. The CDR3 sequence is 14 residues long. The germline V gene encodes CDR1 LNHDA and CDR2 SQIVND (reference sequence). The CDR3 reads CASSRGAPLYEQFF. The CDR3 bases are TGTGCCAGTAGTAGGGGAGCCCCTTTGTATGAGCAGTTCTTC.

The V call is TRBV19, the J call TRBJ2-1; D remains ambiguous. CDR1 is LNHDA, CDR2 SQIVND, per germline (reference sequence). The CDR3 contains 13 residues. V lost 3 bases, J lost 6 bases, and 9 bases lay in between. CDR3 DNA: TGTGCCAGTAGTATTGGAGCTACCAATGAGCAGTTCTTC. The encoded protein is CASSIGATNEQFF.

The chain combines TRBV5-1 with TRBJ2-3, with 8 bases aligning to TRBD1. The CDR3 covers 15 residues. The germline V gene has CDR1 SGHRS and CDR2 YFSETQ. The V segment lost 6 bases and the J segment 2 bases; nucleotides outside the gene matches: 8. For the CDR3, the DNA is TGCGCCAGCACCCCGGGACAGGCCTTCACAGATACGCAGTATTTT. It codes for CASTPGQAFTDTQYF.

CDR3 loop: CASTPGDTDTQYF. DNA for the CDR3: TGTGCCAGCACCCCTGGAGACACAGATACGCAGTATTTT. The rearrangement joins TRBV6-6 to TRBJ2-3; D is undetermined. This CDR3 region has 13 residues. Germline CDR1 MNHNY, CDR2 SVGAGI (reference sequence). Trimming left V 7 bases short and J 2 bases short, with 10 bases between.

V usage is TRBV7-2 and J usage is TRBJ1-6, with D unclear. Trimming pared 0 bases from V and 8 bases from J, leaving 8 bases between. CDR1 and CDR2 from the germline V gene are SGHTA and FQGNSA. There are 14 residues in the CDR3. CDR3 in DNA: TGTGCCAGCAGCTTAGCCGGGAGGGATTCACCCCTCCACTTT. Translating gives CASSLAGRDSPLHF.

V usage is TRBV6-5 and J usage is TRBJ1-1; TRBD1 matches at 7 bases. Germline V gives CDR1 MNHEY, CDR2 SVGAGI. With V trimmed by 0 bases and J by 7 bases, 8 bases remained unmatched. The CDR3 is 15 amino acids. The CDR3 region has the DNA TGTGCCAGCAGTTACTCCCTTATAAGGGACAGTGAAGCTTTCTTT. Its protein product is CASSYSLIRDSEAFF.

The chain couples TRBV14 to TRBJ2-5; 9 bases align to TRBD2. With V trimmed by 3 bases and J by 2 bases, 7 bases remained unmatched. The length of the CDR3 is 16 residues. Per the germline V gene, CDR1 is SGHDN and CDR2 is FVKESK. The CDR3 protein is CASSHLAGPRQETQYF. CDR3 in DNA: TGTGCCAGCAGCCACCTAGCGGGACCTCGACAAGAGACCCAGTACTTC.

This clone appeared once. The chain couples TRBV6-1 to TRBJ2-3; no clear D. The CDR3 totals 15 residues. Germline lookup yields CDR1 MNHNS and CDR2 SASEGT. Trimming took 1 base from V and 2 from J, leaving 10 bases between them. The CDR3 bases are TGTGCCAGCAGTGAAGAGCAGATATTCACAGATACGCAGTATTTT. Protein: CASSEEQIFTDTQYF.

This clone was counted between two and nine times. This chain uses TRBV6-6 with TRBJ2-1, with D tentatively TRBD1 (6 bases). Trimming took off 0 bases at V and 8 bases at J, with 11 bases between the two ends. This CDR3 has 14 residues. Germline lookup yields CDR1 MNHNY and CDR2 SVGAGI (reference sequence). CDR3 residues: CASSYSAQGDEQFF. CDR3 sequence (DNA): TGTGCCAGCAGTTACTCGGCACAGGGCGATGAGCAGTTCTTC.

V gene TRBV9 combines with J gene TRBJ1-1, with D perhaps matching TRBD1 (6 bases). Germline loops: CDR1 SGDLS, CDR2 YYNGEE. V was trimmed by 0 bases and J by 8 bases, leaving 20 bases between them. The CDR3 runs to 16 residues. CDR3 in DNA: TGTGCCAGCAGCGTAGGGTGGGCAGGGGACCTTGACGAAGCTTTCTTT. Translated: CASSVGWAGDLDEAFF. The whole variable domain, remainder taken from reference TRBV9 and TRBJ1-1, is DSGVTQTPKHLITATGQRVTLRCSPRSGDLSVYWYQQSLDQGLQFLIQYYNGEERAKGNILERFSAQQFPDLHSELNLSSLELGDSALYFCASSVGWAGDLDEAFFGQGTRLTVV.

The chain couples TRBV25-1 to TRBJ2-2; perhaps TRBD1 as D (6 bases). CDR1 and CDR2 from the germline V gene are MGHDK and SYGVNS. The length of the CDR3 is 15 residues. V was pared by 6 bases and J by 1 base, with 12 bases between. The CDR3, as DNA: TGTGCCAGCAGGAATGCACAGGGGAACACCGGGGAGCTGTTTTTT. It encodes CASRNAQGNTGELFF.

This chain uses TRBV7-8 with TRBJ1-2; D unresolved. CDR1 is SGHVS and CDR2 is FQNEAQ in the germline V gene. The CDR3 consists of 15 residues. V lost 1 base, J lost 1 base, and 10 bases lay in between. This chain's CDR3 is CASSLEARSNYGYTF. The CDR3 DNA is TGTGCCAGCAGCTTAGAGGCCAGGAGTAACTATGGCTACACCTTC.

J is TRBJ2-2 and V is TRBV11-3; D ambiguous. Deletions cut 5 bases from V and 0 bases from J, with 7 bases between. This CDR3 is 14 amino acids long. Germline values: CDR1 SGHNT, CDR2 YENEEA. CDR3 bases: TGTGCCAGCAGCCGAACAGCGAACACCGGGGAGCTGTTTTTT. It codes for CASSRTANTGELFF.

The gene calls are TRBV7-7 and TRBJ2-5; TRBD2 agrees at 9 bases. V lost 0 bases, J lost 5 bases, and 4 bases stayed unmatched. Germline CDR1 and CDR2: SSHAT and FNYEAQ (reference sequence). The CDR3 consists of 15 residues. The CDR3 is CASSLAASGTETQYF. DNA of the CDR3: TGTGCCAGCAGCTTAGCGGCTAGCGGGACGGAGACCCAGTACTTC. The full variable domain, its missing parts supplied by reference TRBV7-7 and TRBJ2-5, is GAGVSQSPRYKVTKRGQDVTLRCDPISSHATLYWYQQALGQGPEFLTYFNYEAQPDKSGLPSDRFSAERPEGSISTLTIQRTEQRDSAMYRCASSLAASGTETQYFGPGTRLLVL.

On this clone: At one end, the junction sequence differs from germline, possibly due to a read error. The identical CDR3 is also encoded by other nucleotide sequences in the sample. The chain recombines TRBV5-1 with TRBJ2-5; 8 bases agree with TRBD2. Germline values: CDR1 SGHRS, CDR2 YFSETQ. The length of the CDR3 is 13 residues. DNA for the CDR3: TGCGCCAGTAGCTCGGGAGGGGTGGAGACCCAGTACTTC. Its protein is CASSSGGVETQYF. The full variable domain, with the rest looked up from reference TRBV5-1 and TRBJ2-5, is KAGVTQTPRYLIKTRGQQVTLSCSPISGHRSVSWYQQTPGQGLQFLFEYFSETQRNKGNFPGRFSGRQFSNSRSEMNVSTLELGDSALYLCASSSGGVETQYFGPGTRLLVL.

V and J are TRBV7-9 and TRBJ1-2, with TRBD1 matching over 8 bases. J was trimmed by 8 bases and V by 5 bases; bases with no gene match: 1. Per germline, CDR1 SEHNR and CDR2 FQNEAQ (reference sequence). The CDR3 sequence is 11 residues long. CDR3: CASSRQGGYTF. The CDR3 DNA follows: TGTGCCAGCAGCCGACAGGGGGGCTACACCTTC.

The CDR3 loop is CASDPGLAGGHEQFF. The CDR3 coding sequence is TGTGCCAGCGACCCCGGACTAGCGGGGGGGCATGAGCAGTTCTTC. V usage is TRBV7-2 and J usage is TRBJ2-1, with TRBD2 identical over 15 bases. With V trimmed by 8 bases and J by 8 bases, 7 bases remained unmatched. The germline CDR1 and CDR2 sequences are SGHTA and FQGNSA. The CDR3 spans 15 residues.